This section outlines one T cell receptor beta chain sequence together with its context. This sample is drawn from a study of blood T cell repertoires in COVID-19. Germline V gene lookup returns CDR1 SGHVS and CDR2 FQNEAQ. This CDR3 is built from 14 residues. V was pared by 0 bases and J by 4 bases, with 10 bases between. TCRdb's copy holds only in-frame clones and misses some; the assay was immunoSEQ multiplex PCR. The sample lists around 340,000 clones, 80% to 90% seen once, with around 4.5% in the top ten. Participants were aged roughly 18 to 100 years from approximately 25 US areas. Source material: PBMCs or T cells enriched from blood (not recorded which). This chain joins TRBV7-8 and TRBJ2-7; D possibly corresponds to TRBD1 (6 bases). This TCR was sampled from a woman in her 40s with acute COVID-19. The CDR3 here is CASSLADRNYEQYF. The CDR3, as DNA: TGTGCCAGCAGCTTAGCAGACAGGAATTACGAGCAGTACTTC. The full variable domain, its missing parts supplied by reference TRBV7-8 and TRBJ2-7, is GAGVSQSPRYKVAKRGQDVALRCDPISGHVSLFWYQQALGQGPEFLTYFQNEAQLDKSGLPSDRFFAERPEGSVSTLKIQRTQQEDSAVYLCASSLADRNYEQYFGPGTRLTVT.